This T cell receptor beta chain was captured by sequencing in a study of identical twins. Study-wide results and limits: Potential partial confounding of zero-insertion analyses by invariant MAIT and iNKT cells was noted.

J lost 0 bases, V lost 5 bases, and 5 bases had no gene match. Germline assignment: CDR1 MDHEN and CDR2 SYDVKM. The CDR3 extends over 17 amino acids. There are many counts of this clonotype. Its specificity is unknown. The cDNA had a unique molecular identifier and a template-switch universal primer site. TCRdb recomputed calls from the 5' RACE reads with MiXCR, one row per CDR3 protein. The sample holds roughly 260,000 distinct CDR3 sequences; 7.5% are singletons and the top ten take approximately 5.4%. Everyone who donated was a healthy Caucasian. These same data were also listed under a study on yellow fever vaccine responses in identical twins.

Sequencing was done on a sample of CD8+ T cells sorted from blood. This clonotype originated in a woman aged 18-29 years in good health. The chain has TRBV28 and TRBJ2-1, with 12 bases aligning to TRBD2. The CDR3 is CASSTGLAGPSYNEQFF. The CDR3 DNA is TGTGCCAGCAGTACCGGACTAGCGGGGCCCTCCTACAATGAGCAGTTCTTC. The entire variable domain, with the rest obtained from reference TRBV28 and TRBJ2-1, is as follows: DVKVTQSSRYLVKRTGEKVFLECVQDMDHENMFWYRQDPGLGLRLIYFSYDVKMKEKGDIPEGYSVSREKKERFSLILESASTNQTSMYLCASSTGLAGPSYNEQFFGPGTRLTVL.